This T cell receptor (beta chain) comes out of a study of T cell repertoires in ileal Crohn's disease. As for the study in general: All patients had surgery for stricturing (about 60%) or penetrating (roughly 39%) disease.

Deletions cut 1 base from V and 11 bases from J, with 11 bases between. CDR1 SEHNR and CDR2 FQNEAQ come from the germline V gene (reference sequence). The CDR3 is 12 residues long. Note on this clone: Its antigen remains unknown.

Using immunoSEQ multiplex PCR, the repertoire was profiled, and TCRdb retains in-frame clones only, with some absent. The sample consists of tens of thousands of clones, roughly 77% of them appearing once. Whole-study findings and limits: Compared with CD4 T cells, sorted CD8 cells carried more expanded clones.

What was sequenced was ileal tissue. The rearrangement joins TRBV7-9 to TRBJ1-1; D not resolved. The receptor was derived from an adult with Crohn's disease. The CDR3 DNA reads TGTGCCAGCAGCTTAGGATCGGCGGCGGCTTTCTTT. Translating it yields CASSLGSAAAFF.